The sequence of this T cell receptor beta chain was determined in a study of blood T cell repertoires in COVID-19. The overall study: The United States, Italy and Spain supplied acute and convalescent COVID-19 samples. From T cells, B-cell-depleted T cells, or PBMCs came the material, which was cDNA or gDNA.

Under the authors' procedure: Amplification from reference gene primers served as the basis for estimated nucleated cell counts. Profiling relied on immunoSEQ multiplex PCR, and the TCRdb table lists in-frame clones only, not all of them. From that table come the V and J calls and clone size; the DNA was used to work out D and trimming. The profile shows approximately 290,000 clones, 70% to 85% of them singletons. V lost 7 bases and J lost 2, with 19 bases in between. This CDR3 is 16 amino acids long. Germline CDR1 LNHDA, CDR2 SQIVND (reference sequence). The source is a human donor with COVID-19, enrolled during active disease. The donor label of this sample is uncertain. This rearrangement joins TRBV19 to TRBJ2-3; D is perhaps TRBD1 (6 bases). Specimen: peripheral blood. As DNA, the CDR3 is TGTGCCAGTACCCCTGGGGGCGCTCCTTCCACAGATACGCAGTATTTT. It specifies CASTPGGAPSTDTQYF.